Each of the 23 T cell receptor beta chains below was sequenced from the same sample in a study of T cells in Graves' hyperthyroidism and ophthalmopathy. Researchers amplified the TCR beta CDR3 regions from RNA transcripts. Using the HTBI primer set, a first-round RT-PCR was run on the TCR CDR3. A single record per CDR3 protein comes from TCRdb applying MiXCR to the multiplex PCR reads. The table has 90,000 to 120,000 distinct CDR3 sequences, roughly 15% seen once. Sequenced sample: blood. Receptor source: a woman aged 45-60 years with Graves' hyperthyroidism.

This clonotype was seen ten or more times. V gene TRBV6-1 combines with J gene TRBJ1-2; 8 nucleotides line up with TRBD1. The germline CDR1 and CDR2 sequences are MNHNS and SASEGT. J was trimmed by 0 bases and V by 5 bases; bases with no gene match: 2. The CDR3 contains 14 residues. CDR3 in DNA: TGTGCCAGCAGTTTACAGGGGGCTAACTATGGCTACACCTTC. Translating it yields CASSLQGANYGYTF.

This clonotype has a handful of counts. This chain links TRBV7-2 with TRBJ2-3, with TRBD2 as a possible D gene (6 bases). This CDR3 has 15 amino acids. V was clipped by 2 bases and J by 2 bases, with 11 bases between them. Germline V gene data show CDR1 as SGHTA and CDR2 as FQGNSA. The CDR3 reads CASSLLPSDTDTQYF. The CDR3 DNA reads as TGTGCCAGCAGCTTATTGCCTAGCGACACAGATACGCAGTATTTT.

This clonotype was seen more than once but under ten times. The DNA for the CDR3 is TGTGCCAGTACTTCTAGCGGGATGAACACAGATACGCAGTATTTT. It codes for CASTSSGMNTDTQYF. The gene calls are TRBV19 and TRBJ2-3, with 9 bases that match TRBD2. CDR1 is LNHDA, CDR2 SQIVND, per germline (reference sequence). The CDR3 has 15 residues. Unmatched junction bases numbered 7, after V lost 7 bases and J lost 2 bases.

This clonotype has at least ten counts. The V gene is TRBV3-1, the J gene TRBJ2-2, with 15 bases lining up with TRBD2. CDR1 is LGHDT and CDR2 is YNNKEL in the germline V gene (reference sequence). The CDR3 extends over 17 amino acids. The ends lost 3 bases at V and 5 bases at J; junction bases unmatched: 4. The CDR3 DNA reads TGTGCCAGCAGCCACCTCGGGACTAGCGGGAGGACCGGGGAGCTGTTTTTT. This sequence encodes CASSHLGTSGRTGELFF.

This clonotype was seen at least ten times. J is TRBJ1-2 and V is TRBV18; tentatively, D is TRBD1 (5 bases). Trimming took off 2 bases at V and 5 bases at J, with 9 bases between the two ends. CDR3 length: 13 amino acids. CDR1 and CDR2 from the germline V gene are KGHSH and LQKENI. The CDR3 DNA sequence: TGTGCCAGCTCACCAGGGGCGGATTATGGCTACACCTTC. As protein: CASSPGADYGYTF.

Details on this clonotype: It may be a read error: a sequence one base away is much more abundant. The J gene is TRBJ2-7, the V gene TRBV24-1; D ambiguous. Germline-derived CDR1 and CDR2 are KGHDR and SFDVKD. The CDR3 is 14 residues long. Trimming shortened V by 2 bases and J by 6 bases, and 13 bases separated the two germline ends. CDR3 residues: CATSDSQKLIEQYF. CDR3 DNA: TGTGCCACCAGTGATTCGCAGAAGTTGATCGAGCAGTACTTC.

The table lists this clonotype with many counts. For the CDR3, the DNA is TGCAGTGCAATGAGGACAGGGGGAGTATGGAGAGAGACCCAGTACTTC. Its translation is CSAMRTGGVWRETQYF. The V and J genes are TRBV20-1 and TRBJ2-5; 10 bases match TRBD1. Trimming at V came to 6 bases and at J to 4 bases, leaving 14 bases not matched to a gene. The V gene's germline CDR1 is DFQATT and CDR2 SNEGSKA (reference sequence). CDR3 length: 16 residues.

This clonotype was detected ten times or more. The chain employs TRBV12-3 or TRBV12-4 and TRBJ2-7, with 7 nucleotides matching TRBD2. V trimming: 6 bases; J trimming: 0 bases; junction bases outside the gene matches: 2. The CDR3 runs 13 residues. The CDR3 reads CASSGTTSYEQYF. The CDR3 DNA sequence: TGTGCCAGCAGCGGGACTACCTCCTACGAGCAGTACTTC.

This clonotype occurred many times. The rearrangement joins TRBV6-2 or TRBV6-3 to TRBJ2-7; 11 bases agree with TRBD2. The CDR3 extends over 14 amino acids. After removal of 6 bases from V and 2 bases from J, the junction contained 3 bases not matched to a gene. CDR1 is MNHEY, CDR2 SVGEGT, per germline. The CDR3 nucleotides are TGTGCCAGCAGAGGACTAGCGGGCACCTACGAGCAGTACGTC. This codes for CASRGLAGTYEQYV.

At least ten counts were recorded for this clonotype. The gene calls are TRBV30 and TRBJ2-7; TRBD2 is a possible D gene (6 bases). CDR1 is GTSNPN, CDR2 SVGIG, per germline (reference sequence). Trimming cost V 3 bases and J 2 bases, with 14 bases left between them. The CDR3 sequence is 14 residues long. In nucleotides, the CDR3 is TGTGCCTGGAGACGGCGGGGCAGTACCTACGAGCAGTACTTC. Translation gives CAWRRRGSTYEQYF. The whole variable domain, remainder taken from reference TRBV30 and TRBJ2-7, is SQTIHQWPATLVQPVGSPLSLECTVEGTSNPNLYWYRQAAGRGLQLLFYSVGIGQISSEVPQNLSASRPQDRQFILSSKKLLLSDSGFYLCAWRRRGSTYEQYFGPGTRLTVT.

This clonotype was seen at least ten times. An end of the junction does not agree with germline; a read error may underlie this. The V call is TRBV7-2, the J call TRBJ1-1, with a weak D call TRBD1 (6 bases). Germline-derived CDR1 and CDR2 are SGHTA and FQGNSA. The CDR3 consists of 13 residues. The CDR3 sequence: CASSLVRDTEAFF. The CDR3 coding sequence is TGTGCCAGCAGCTTAGTCCGGGACACCGAAGCTTTCTTT.

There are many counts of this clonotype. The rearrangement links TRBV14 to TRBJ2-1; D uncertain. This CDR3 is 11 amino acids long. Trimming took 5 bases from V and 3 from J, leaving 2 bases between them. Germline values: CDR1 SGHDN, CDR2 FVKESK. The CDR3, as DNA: TGTGCCAGCAGCAACTACAATGAGCAGTTCTTC. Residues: CASSNYNEQFF.

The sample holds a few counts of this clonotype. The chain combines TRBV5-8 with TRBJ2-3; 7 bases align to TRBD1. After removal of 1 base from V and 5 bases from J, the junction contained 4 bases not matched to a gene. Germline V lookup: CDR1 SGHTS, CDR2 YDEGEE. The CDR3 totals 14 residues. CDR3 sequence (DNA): TGTGCCAGCAGCTTGCGAGGGGGCGGAGATACGCAGTATTTT. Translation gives CASSLRGGGDTQYF.

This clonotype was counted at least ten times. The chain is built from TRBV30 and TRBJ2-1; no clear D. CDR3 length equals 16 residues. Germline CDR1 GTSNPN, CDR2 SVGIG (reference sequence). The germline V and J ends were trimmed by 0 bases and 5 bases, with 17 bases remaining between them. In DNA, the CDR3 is TGTGCCTGGAGTGTAAGCCCCTTCATCCCACACAATGAGCAGTTCTTC. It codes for CAWSVSPFIPHNEQFF.

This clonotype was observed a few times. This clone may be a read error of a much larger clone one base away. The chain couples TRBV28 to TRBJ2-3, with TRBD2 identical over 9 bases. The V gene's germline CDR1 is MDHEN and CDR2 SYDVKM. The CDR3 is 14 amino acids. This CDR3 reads CACSLLREGDTQYF. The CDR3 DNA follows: TGTGCCTGCAGTTTATTGCGGGAGGGTGATACGCAGTATTTT.

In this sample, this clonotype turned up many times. Here the CDR3 reads CSVVQSGGTEAFF. The CDR3 DNA reads as TGCAGCGTTGTACAGTCGGGTGGCACTGAAGCTTTCTTT. V gene TRBV29-1 combines with J gene TRBJ1-1; no firm D call. The CDR3 length is 13 residues. CDR1 and CDR2 from the germline V gene are SQVTM and ANQGSEA. V shed 4 bases and J shed 4 bases, with 13 bases lying between them. Looking up the rest from reference TRBV29-1 and TRBJ1-1 gives the full variable domain: SAVISQKPSRDICQRGTSLTIQCQVDSQVTMMFWYRQQPGQSLTLIATANQGSEATYESGFVIDKFPISRPNLTFSTLTVSNMSPEDSSIYLCSVVQSGGTEAFFGQGTRLTVV.

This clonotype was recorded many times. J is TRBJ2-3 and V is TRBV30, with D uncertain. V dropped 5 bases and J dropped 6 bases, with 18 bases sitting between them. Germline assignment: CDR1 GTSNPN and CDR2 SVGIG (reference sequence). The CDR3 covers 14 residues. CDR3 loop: CAWDPPWQPDTQYF. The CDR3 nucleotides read TGTGCCTGGGATCCTCCTTGGCAGCCCGATACGCAGTATTTT.

Written as DNA, the CDR3 is TGCGCCAGCAGCTCAAGCACTGGTTATGGCTACACCTTC. Translating gives CASSSSTGYGYTF. V usage is TRBV5-1 and J usage is TRBJ1-2; unclear D gene. This CDR3 is built from 13 residues. Trimming cost V 3 bases and J 5 bases, with 11 bases left between them. CDR1 is SGHRS and CDR2 is YFSETQ in the germline V gene.

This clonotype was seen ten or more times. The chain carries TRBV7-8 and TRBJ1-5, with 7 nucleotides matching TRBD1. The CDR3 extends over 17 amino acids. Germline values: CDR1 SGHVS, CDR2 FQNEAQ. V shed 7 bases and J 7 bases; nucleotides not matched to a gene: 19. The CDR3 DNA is TGTGCCAGCAAAAACACCCCTGGCAGGGGGTTAGGACAGCCCCAGCATTTT. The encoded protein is CASKNTPGRGLGQPQHF. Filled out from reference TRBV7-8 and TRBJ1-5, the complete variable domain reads GAGVSQSPRYKVAKRGQDVALRCDPISGHVSLFWYQQALGQGPEFLTYFQNEAQLDKSGLPSDRFFAERPEGSVSTLKIQRTQQEDSAVYLCASKNTPGRGLGQPQHFGDGTRLSIL.

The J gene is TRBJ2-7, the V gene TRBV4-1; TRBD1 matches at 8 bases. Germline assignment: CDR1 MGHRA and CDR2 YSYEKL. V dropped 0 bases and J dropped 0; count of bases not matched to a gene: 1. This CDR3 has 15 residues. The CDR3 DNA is TGCGCCAGCAGCCAAGAGGGGACAGGCTCCTACGAGCAGTACTTC. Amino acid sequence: CASSQEGTGSYEQYF.

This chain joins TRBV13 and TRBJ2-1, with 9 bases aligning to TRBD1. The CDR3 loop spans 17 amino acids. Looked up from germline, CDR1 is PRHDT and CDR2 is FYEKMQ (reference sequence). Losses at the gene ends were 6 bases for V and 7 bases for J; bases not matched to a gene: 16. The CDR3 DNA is TGTGCCAGCAGTTTCAGGCCCGGGACAGGGAGTAAGAATGAGCAGTTCTTC. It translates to CASSFRPGTGSKNEQFF.

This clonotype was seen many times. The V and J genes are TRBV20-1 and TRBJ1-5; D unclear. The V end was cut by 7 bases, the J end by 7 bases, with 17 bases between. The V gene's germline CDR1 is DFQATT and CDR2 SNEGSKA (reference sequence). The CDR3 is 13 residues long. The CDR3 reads CSVTTARGQPQHF. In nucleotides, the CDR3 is TGCAGTGTTACTACGGCCCGGGGACAGCCCCAGCATTTT.

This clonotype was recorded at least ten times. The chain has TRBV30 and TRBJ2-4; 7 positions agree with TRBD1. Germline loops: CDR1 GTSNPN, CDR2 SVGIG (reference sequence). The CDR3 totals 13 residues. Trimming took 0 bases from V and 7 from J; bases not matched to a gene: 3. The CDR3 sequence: CAWSVGQRNIQYF. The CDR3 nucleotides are TGTGCCTGGAGTGTGGGACAGAGGAACATTCAGTACTTC.